A single sample gave rise to the 10 T cell receptor beta chains below, sequenced in a study of T cells in pancreatic ductal adenocarcinoma. The selected patients with pancreatic ductal adenocarcinoma had surgery but no neoadjuvant therapy. Data came from immunoSEQ multiplex PCR; TCRdb stores just in-frame clones and leaves some out. This sample has about 29,000 clones, with around nine tenths found just once. Sequencing was performed on PBMCs. These receptors were obtained from a human donor with pancreatic ductal adenocarcinoma.

Here the CDR3 reads CASSAGGRNYEQYF. CDR3 nucleotide sequence: TGTGCCAGCAGCGCTGGCGGGCGAAACTACGAGCAGTACTTC. The chain recombines TRBV5-6 with TRBJ2-7; the D gene is possibly TRBD2 (5 bases). From germline, CDR1 is SGHDT and CDR2 YYEEEE. The V end lost 4 bases, the J end lost 3 bases, and 14 bases lay between the germline ends. The CDR3 loop spans 14 amino acids. Together with reference TRBV5-6 and TRBJ2-7, the CDR3 gives the full variable domain: DAGVTQSPTHLIKTRGQQVTLRCSPKSGHDTVSWYQQALGQGPQFIFQYYEEEERQRGNFPDRFSGHQFPNYSSELNVNALLLGDSALYLCASSAGGRNYEQYFGPGTRLTVT.

V is TRBV14 and J is TRBJ2-1, with 9 bases fitting TRBD1. V was pared by 2 bases and J by 4 bases, with 9 bases of the junction left unmatched. The CDR3 is made up of 17 amino acids. Germline loops: CDR1 SGHDN, CDR2 FVKESK. CDR3 region: CASSQTQGAISYNEQFF. The CDR3 DNA reads as TGTGCCAGCAGCCAAACACAGGGGGCAATTTCTTACAATGAGCAGTTCTTC.

The chain uses TRBV15 and TRBJ1-1; D is unresolved. There are 14 residues in the CDR3. CDR1 and CDR2 (germline): LNHNV, YYDKDF (reference sequence). Trimming cost V 1 base and J 1 base, with 7 bases left between them. The CDR3 region is CATSRGAENTEAFF. As DNA, the CDR3 is TGTGCCACCAGCAGAGGAGCGGAGAACACTGAAGCTTTCTTT.

CDR3 amino acids: CASSPSRVSREGPRSSYNEQFF. CDR3 in DNA: TGTGCCAGCAGTCCTTCAAGGGTTTCGCGGGAGGGCCCCCGTTCCAGCTACAATGAGCAGTTCTTC. This sequence joins TRBV27 and TRBJ2-1, with 9 bases that match TRBD2. Germline V CDR1 and CDR2: MNHEY, SMNVEV (reference sequence). The CDR3 extends over 22 amino acids. V lost 5 bases and J lost 3; bases outside the gene matches: 26.

For this clone: An end of the junction does not agree with germline; a read error may underlie this. J is TRBJ2-2 and V is TRBV7-7; 7 bases are shared with TRBD2. CDR3 length equals 14 residues. Germline CDR1 and CDR2: SSHAT and FNYEAQ (reference sequence). This CDR3 is CASRSGERTGELFF. For the CDR3, the DNA is TGTGCTAGCAGGAGCGGGGAAAGGACCGGGGAGCTGTTTTTT.

The chain uses TRBV30 and TRBJ2-4; tentatively, D is TRBD2 (5 bases). This CDR3 region has 13 residues. Deletions cut 0 bases from V and 4 bases from J, with 7 bases between. CDR1 and CDR2 from the germline V gene are GTSNPN and SVGIG (reference sequence). CDR3 sequence: CAWSVQRKNIQYF. The CDR3 coding sequence is TGTGCCTGGAGTGTCCAGCGGAAAAACATTCAGTACTTC.

V usage is TRBV7-6 and J usage is TRBJ2-5, with 7 nucleotides matching TRBD1. J was trimmed by 2 bases and V by 5 bases; bases with no gene match: 5. The CDR3 is 14 amino acids. Germline loops: CDR1 SGHVS, CDR2 FNYEAQ. CDR3 bases: TGTGCCAGCAGCAGAGGACAGGCGCAAGAGACCCAGTACTTC. Translated: CASSRGQAQETQYF.

The chain links TRBV7-2 to TRBJ2-7; D remains ambiguous. The germline V gene encodes CDR1 SGHTA and CDR2 FQGNSA. V was shortened by 3 bases and J by 4 bases, with 10 bases between the two germline ends. The CDR3 spans 13 residues. This chain's CDR3 is CASSFEPYYEQYF. DNA of the CDR3: TGTGCCAGCAGCTTTGAACCCTATTACGAGCAGTACTTC.

The gene calls are TRBV6-1 and TRBJ1-2; no firm D call. CDR1 and CDR2 (germline): MNHNS, SASEGT. The CDR3 consists of 14 residues. Deletions cut 4 bases from V and 7 bases from J, with 16 bases between. This chain's CDR3 is CASSATTGMRGYTF. CDR3 sequence (DNA): TGTGCCAGCAGTGCCACGACCGGGATGCGTGGCTACACCTTC.

The chain combines TRBV7-9 with TRBJ2-2; weak D call: TRBD1 (6 bases). Trimming shortened V by 5 bases and J by 4 bases, and 14 bases separated the two germline ends. The germline V gene encodes CDR1 SEHNR and CDR2 FQNEAQ (reference sequence). The CDR3 covers 15 residues. The DNA of the CDR3 is TGTGCCAGCAGCCCCCGGGACAAGAGCACCGGGGAGCTGTTTTTT. This codes for CASSPRDKSTGELFF.